These 30 T cell receptor beta chains share one sample of origin, sequenced in a study of blood T cell repertoires in COVID-19. Repertoires were generated with immunoSEQ multiplex PCR, while TCRdb's copy carries only in-frame clones and drops some. This sample carries 100,000 or so clones, 88% of them seen once, and the ten largest clones take 5.5% to 6.5%. The specimen was peripheral blood. The receptors were gathered from a woman aged 60 to 75 with acute or convalescent COVID-19.

The chain links TRBV6-5 to TRBJ2-5; 10 bases align to TRBD2. The trim removed 6 bases at V and 5 bases at J, leaving 3 bases unmatched. The CDR3 runs 13 residues. Germline-derived CDR1 and CDR2 are MNHEY and SVGAGI. CDR3 sequence: CASSTSGIETQYF. Here the CDR3 DNA reads TGTGCCAGCAGCACTAGCGGGATTGAGACCCAGTACTTC.

This chain joins TRBV7-9 and TRBJ2-1, with no clear D. Germline V lookup: CDR1 SEHNR, CDR2 FQNEAQ (reference sequence). Trimming stripped 7 bases from V and 1 base from J, with 8 bases between. This CDR3 contains 13 residues. This CDR3 is CASKERSYNEQFF. The DNA of the CDR3 is TGTGCCAGCAAAGAGAGGTCCTACAATGAGCAGTTCTTC.

The gene calls are TRBV7-2 and TRBJ2-7; D possibly corresponds to TRBD1 (6 bases). V was trimmed by 2 bases and J by 9 bases, leaving 26 bases between them. The CDR3 is made up of 17 amino acids. Germline V gives CDR1 SGHTA, CDR2 FQGNSA. The CDR3 DNA sequence: TGTGCCAGCAGCTTATCTGGGAGTTTGGGGGCCGGGACACGGCAGTACTTC. Translated: CASSLSGSLGAGTRQYF.

V is TRBV2 and J is TRBJ2-1; 9 bases line up with TRBD2. With 3 bases clipped from V and 10 bases from J, the junction kept 10 bases outside the gene matches. The CDR3 consists of 15 residues. Germline CDR1 reads SNHLY; CDR2 reads FYNNEI. The CDR3 is CASSDVASGTEEQFF. DNA of the CDR3: TGTGCCAGCAGTGACGTCGCTAGCGGGACTGAAGAGCAGTTCTTC.

This chain uses TRBV29-1 with TRBJ2-1; D perhaps matches TRBD1 (6 bases). V dropped 4 bases and J dropped 8 bases, with 12 bases sitting between them. The germline CDR1 and CDR2 sequences are SQVTM and ANQGSEA. The CDR3 loop spans 12 amino acids. As DNA, the CDR3 is TGCAGCGTTGCAGGGGCTGTGGATGAGCAGTTCTTC. Its protein product is CSVAGAVDEQFF.

The gene calls are TRBV5-1 and TRBJ1-1, with 8 bases lining up with TRBD1. This CDR3 is built from 16 residues. CDR1 and CDR2 from the germline V gene are SGHRS and YFSETQ. Losses at the gene ends were 0 bases for V and 0 bases for J; bases not matched to a gene: 4. CDR3 sequence (DNA): TGCGCCAGCAGCTTGGGCTCGACAGGGGTGAACACTGAAGCTTTCTTT. It encodes CASSLGSTGVNTEAFF.

The chain couples TRBV24-1 to TRBJ1-5; the match to TRBD1 covers 7 bases. This CDR3 region has 15 residues. The germline gives CDR1 KGHDR, CDR2 SFDVKD. The J segment lost 3 bases and the V segment lost 3 bases, leaving 4 bases of the junction unmatched. The CDR3 sequence: CATSDPGTDNQPQHF. DNA of the CDR3: TGTGCCACCAGTGATCCCGGGACAGACAATCAGCCCCAGCATTTT.

The chain employs TRBV5-8 and TRBJ2-1; 13 nucleotides line up with TRBD2. Germline V gives CDR1 SGHTS, CDR2 YDEGEE. The CDR3 is 16 residues long. V lost 5 bases to trimming and J lost 8 bases; unmatched junction nucleotides: 10. The CDR3 sequence is CASRSRLAGGYDEQFF. CDR3 nucleotides: TGTGCCAGCAGATCAAGACTAGCGGGAGGTTATGATGAGCAGTTCTTC.

The genes are TRBV6-1 and TRBJ2-1; 7 nucleotides align to TRBD1. The CDR3 spans 15 residues. Losses at the gene ends were 1 base for V and 4 bases for J; bases not matched to a gene: 4. Germline CDR1 reads MNHNS; CDR2 reads SASEGT. The CDR3 loop reads CASSEGTGLYNEQFF. The CDR3, as DNA: TGTGCCAGCAGTGAAGGGACAGGCCTATACAATGAGCAGTTCTTC.

This chain connects TRBV4-1 to TRBJ1-6; unclear D gene. The CDR3 has 15 residues. Germline CDR1 and CDR2: MGHRA and YSYEKL. Trimming cost V 1 base and J 10 bases, with 14 bases left between them. The CDR3 DNA reads TGCGCCAGCAGCCAAGCCTCTCCCCAGTTATCACCCCTCCACTTT. Encoded protein: CASSQASPQLSPLHF.

This clone was seen a handful of times. The CDR3 nucleotides read TGTGCCAGCAACCTAGCGGGAGGGCGAGAGACCCAGTACTTC. This encodes CASNLAGGRETQYF. J is TRBJ2-5 and V is TRBV6-5; 12 positions match TRBD2. V shed 7 bases, J shed 4 bases, and the junction held 4 bases outside the gene matches. The CDR3 has 14 amino acids. Germline lookup yields CDR1 MNHEY and CDR2 SVGAGI.

This chain joins TRBV6-5 and TRBJ1-2; possibly TRBD1 for D (5 bases). This CDR3 region has 13 residues. Germline loops: CDR1 MNHEY, CDR2 SVGAGI. V dropped 8 bases and J dropped 1 base, with 11 bases sitting between them. The CDR3 loop is CASQDRNNYGYTF. The CDR3 nucleotides read TGTGCCAGCCAAGACAGAAATAACTATGGCTACACCTTC.

The rearrangement links TRBV7-3 to TRBJ2-1; 8 nucleotides line up with TRBD1. Per germline, CDR1 SGHTA and CDR2 FQGTGA. The CDR3 spans 16 residues. The trim removed 6 bases at V and 2 bases at J, leaving 9 bases unmatched. The DNA of the CDR3 is TGTGCCAGCAGATCAGCCGGGACAGGAGCCTACAATGAGCAGTTCTTC. This codes for CASRSAGTGAYNEQFF. Using reference TRBV7-3 and TRBJ2-1 for the parts outside the CDR3, the full variable domain is GAGVSQTPSNKVTEKGKYVELRCDPISGHTALYWYRQSLGQGPEFLIYFQGTGAADDSGLPNDRFFAVRPEGSVSTLKIQRTERGDSAVYLCASRSAGTGAYNEQFFGPGTRLTVL.

The chain is built from TRBV3-1 (or the pseudogene TRBV3-2) and TRBJ1-1, with 8 bases lining up with TRBD1. V lost 6 bases and J lost 1; bases outside the gene matches: 7. In germline, CDR1 is LGHDT, CDR2 YNNKEL (reference sequence). The CDR3 is 15 residues long. This CDR3 is CASSAGGPPNTEAFF. In nucleotides, the CDR3 is TGTGCCAGCAGTGCAGGGGGCCCCCCGAACACTGAAGCTTTCTTT.

This clone occurred once. The chain carries TRBV20-1 and TRBJ2-3; TRBD2 aligns across 13 bases. CDR1 DFQATT and CDR2 SNEGSKA come from the germline V gene (reference sequence). Germline trimming cut 3 bases from V and 4 bases from J; bases unmatched to any gene: 7. This CDR3 has 16 amino acids. The CDR3 here is CSASTGLAGVSDTQYF. The CDR3 nucleotides are TGCAGTGCTAGTACAGGACTAGCGGGAGTTTCAGATACGCAGTATTTT.

A note on this clone: The identical CDR3 is also encoded by other nucleotide sequences in the sample. This chain joins TRBV27 and TRBJ1-2; D might be TRBD1 (5 bases). The CDR3 runs to 13 residues. Trimming shortened V by 3 bases and J by 2 bases, and 7 bases separated the two germline ends. Germline V gives CDR1 MNHEY, CDR2 SMNVEV (reference sequence). This CDR3 is CASSLTENYGYTF. The DNA of the CDR3 is TGTGCCAGCAGTTTGACAGAAAACTATGGCTACACCTTC.

V is TRBV14 and J is TRBJ2-1; the match to TRBD1 covers 7 bases. V dropped 5 bases and J dropped 0; count of bases not matched to a gene: 1. The CDR3 spans 14 residues. The germline V gene encodes CDR1 SGHDN and CDR2 FVKESK. CDR3 sequence: CASSTGASYNEQFF. CDR3 nucleotides: TGTGCCAGCAGCACAGGGGCCTCCTACAATGAGCAGTTCTTC.

This sequence joins TRBV29-1 and TRBJ2-1; TRBD2 aligns across 10 bases. Germline CDR1 is SQVTM and CDR2 is ANQGSEA. There are 15 residues in the CDR3. Unmatched junction bases numbered 6, after V lost 2 bases and J lost 5 bases. The CDR3 reads CSVERASGRNNEQFF. CDR3 nucleotides: TGCAGCGTTGAAAGGGCTAGCGGGAGAAACAATGAGCAGTTCTTC.

Only one count was recorded for this clone. CDR3 loop: CASSPTGTSIKEELFF. CDR3 DNA sequence: TGTGCCAGCAGTCCTACCGGGACTAGTATAAAGGAGGAGCTGTTTTTT. This chain uses TRBV3-1 (or the pseudogene TRBV3-2) with TRBJ2-2; 8 bases agree with TRBD2. CDR1 and CDR2 from the germline V gene are LGHDT and YNNKEL (reference sequence). CDR3 size: 16 residues. With 6 bases clipped from V and 10 bases from J, the junction kept 16 bases outside the gene matches.

This rearrangement joins TRBV14 to TRBJ1-2, with TRBD1 as a possible D gene (5 bases). V was cut by 4 bases and J by 5 bases, with 14 bases left in between. This CDR3 comprises 14 residues. Germline CDR1 and CDR2: SGHDN and FVKESK. CDR3 coding DNA: TGTGCCAGCAGCCCCCCGGGACTCGATTATGGCTACACCTTC. The encoded protein is CASSPPGLDYGYTF.

This chain connects TRBV9 to TRBJ1-2; D is perhaps TRBD1 (6 bases). Trimming took 3 bases from V and 8 from J, leaving 17 bases between them. There are 14 residues in the CDR3. CDR1 is SGDLS and CDR2 is YYNGEE in the germline V gene. CDR3 DNA sequence: TGTGCCAGCAGCGCCTCTACACAGGGTGAAGGCTACACCTTC. Translated: CASSASTQGEGYTF.

The chain combines TRBV18 with TRBJ2-1, with 16 bases identical to TRBD2. After removal of 4 bases from V and 9 bases from J, the junction contained 9 bases not matched to a gene. Germline loops: CDR1 KGHSH, CDR2 LQKENI. The CDR3 runs 17 residues. CDR3 sequence reads: CASSQRGTSGRASEQFF. Written as DNA, the CDR3 is TGTGCCAGCTCACAAAGAGGGACTAGCGGGAGGGCCAGTGAGCAGTTCTTC.

This chain links TRBV11-3 with TRBJ1-1, with TRBD1 as a possible D gene (6 bases). CDR3 size: 15 residues. V lost 1 base and J lost 3, with 12 bases in between. The germline CDR1 and CDR2 sequences are SGHNT and YENEEA. This CDR3 reads CASSLVQGPYTEAFF. The CDR3, as DNA: TGTGCCAGCAGCTTAGTACAGGGTCCATACACTGAAGCTTTCTTT.

The V call is TRBV18, the J call TRBJ1-1, with a possible D match to TRBD1 (6 bases). The V end was cut by 6 bases, the J end by 6 bases, with 17 bases between. CDR3 size: 14 residues. Germline CDR1 reads KGHSH; CDR2 reads LQKENI. The CDR3 bases are TGTGCCAGCTCCCCTGGACAGATTCCCGCTGAAGCTTTCTTT. Its translation: CASSPGQIPAEAFF.

The rearrangement links TRBV20-1 to TRBJ1-4, with no clear D. The germline V and J ends were trimmed by 6 bases and 8 bases, with 10 bases remaining between them. The V gene's germline CDR1 is DFQATT and CDR2 SNEGSKA (reference sequence). This CDR3 comprises 11 residues. CDR3 nucleotides: TGCAGTGCCCTGAACTCGGAAAAACTGTTTTTT. This sequence encodes CSALNSEKLFF.

The J gene is TRBJ1-1, the V gene TRBV18; D gene unclear. The V gene lost 3 bases and the J gene lost 0 bases, with 8 bases spanning the gap. The germline V gene encodes CDR1 KGHSH and CDR2 LQKENI. CDR3 size: 14 residues. CDR3 DNA: TGTGCCAGCTCACCGATGGGCTTGAACACTGAAGCTTTCTTT. This encodes CASSPMGLNTEAFF. Based on the CDR3 plus reference TRBV18 and TRBJ1-1, the full variable domain is NAGVMQNPRHLVRRRGQEARLRCSPMKGHSHVYWYRQLPEEGLKFMVYLQKENIIDESGMPKERFSAEFPKEGPSILRIQQVVRGDSAAYFCASSPMGLNTEAFFGQGTRLTVV.

The chain employs TRBV27 and TRBJ1-2, with 7 bases matching TRBD1. Looked up from germline, CDR1 is MNHEY and CDR2 is SMNVEV (reference sequence). The CDR3 spans 14 residues. V was clipped by 5 bases and J by 4 bases; unmatched bases: 7. CDR3 sequence reads: CASSPAGTAYGYTF. The CDR3 DNA sequence: TGTGCCAGCAGTCCAGCCGGGACAGCCTATGGCTACACCTTC.

The rearrangement uses TRBV28 and TRBJ1-1; tentatively, D is TRBD1 (5 bases). The germline V gene has CDR1 MDHEN and CDR2 SYDVKM. V was cut by 3 bases and J by 0 bases, with 11 bases left in between. The CDR3 consists of 15 residues. CDR3 protein: CASSLGGIMNTEAFF. The CDR3 DNA reads TGTGCCAGCAGTTTGGGGGGGATTATGAACACTGAAGCTTTCTTT.

V is TRBV11-2 and J is TRBJ1-1; TRBD1 agrees at 7 bases. Germline-derived CDR1 and CDR2 are SGHAT and FQNNGV. The CDR3 sequence is 15 residues long. V trimming: 5 bases; J trimming: 4 bases; junction bases outside the gene matches: 10. The CDR3 DNA follows: TGTGCCAGCAGCGCCCGACAGGGTCGGAGCACTGAAGCTTTCTTT. This sequence encodes CASSARQGRSTEAFF.

The chain uses TRBV5-4 and TRBJ2-7; D is uncertain. The CDR3 is made up of 11 amino acids. Trimming removed 4 bases at V and 3 bases at J, with 5 bases between. Germline-derived CDR1 and CDR2 are SGHNT and YYREEE (reference sequence). The CDR3 reads CASSTGYEQYF. The CDR3, as DNA: TGTGCCAGCAGCACTGGCTACGAGCAGTACTTC.